This T cell receptor (beta chain) was observed in a study of OX40 agonist ivuxolimab in advanced cancers. The overall study: Dose-escalation patients suffered from hepatocellular carcinoma, melanoma, renal cell or head and neck cancer. Allowance was made for prior anti-PD-1, anti-PD-L1 or anti-CTLA-4 therapy, and around 44% had some.

The CDR3 has 13 residues. The germline gives CDR1 MNHNS, CDR2 SASEGT. The J segment lost 4 bases and the V segment lost 6 bases, leaving 3 bases of the junction unmatched. Clones were sequenced by immunoSEQ multiplex PCR, and TCRdb holds only the in-frame ones, with some missing. The sample includes 69,000 or so clones, approximately 81% of them seen just once. This specimen consisted of CD4+ or CD8+ T cells sorted from blood, obtained in a trial of the OX40 agonist ivuxolimab. This sequence was found in an adult with an advanced solid tumor such as melanoma, head and neck, liver or kidney cancer. The rearrangement links TRBV6-1 to TRBJ1-2; 9 nucleotides match TRBD1. CDR3 in DNA: TGTGCCAGCAGCGGACAGGGGAGCTATGGCTACACCTTC. It specifies CASSGQGSYGYTF.